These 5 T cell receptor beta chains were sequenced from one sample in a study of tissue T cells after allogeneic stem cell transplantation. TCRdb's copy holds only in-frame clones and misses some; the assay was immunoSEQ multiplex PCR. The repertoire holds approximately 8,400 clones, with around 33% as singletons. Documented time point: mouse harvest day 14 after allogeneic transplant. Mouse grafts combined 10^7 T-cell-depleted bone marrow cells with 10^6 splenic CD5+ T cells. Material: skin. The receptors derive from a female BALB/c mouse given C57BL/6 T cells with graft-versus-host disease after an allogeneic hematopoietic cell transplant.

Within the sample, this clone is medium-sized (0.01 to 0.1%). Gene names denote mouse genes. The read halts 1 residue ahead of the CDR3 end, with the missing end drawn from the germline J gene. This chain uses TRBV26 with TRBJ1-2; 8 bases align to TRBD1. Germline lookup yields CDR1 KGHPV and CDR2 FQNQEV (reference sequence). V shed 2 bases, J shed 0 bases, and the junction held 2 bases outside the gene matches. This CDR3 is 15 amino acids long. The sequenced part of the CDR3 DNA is TGTGCCAGCAGTCTGCCACAGGGGGCAAACTCCGACTACACC. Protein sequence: CASSLPQGANSDYT. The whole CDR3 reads CASSLPQGANSDYTF.

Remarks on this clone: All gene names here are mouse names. CDR3 DNA, as far as it was read: TGTGCCAGCTCTCCGGCGGGGGCTTCGCCCCTCTAC. This codes for CASSPAGASPLY. The complete CDR3 sequence is CASSPAGASPLYF. The rearrangement uses TRBV12-2 and TRBJ1-6; TRBD1 is a possible D gene (6 bases). The CDR3 goes on 1 residue after the read ends, and that part is filled in from the germline J gene. TRBJ1-6 is identified as an open reading frame with a role that is uncertain. This CDR3 has 13 amino acids. V lost 2 bases, J lost 9 bases, and 10 bases lay in between. CDR1 is SGHLS, CDR2 HYDKME, per germline.

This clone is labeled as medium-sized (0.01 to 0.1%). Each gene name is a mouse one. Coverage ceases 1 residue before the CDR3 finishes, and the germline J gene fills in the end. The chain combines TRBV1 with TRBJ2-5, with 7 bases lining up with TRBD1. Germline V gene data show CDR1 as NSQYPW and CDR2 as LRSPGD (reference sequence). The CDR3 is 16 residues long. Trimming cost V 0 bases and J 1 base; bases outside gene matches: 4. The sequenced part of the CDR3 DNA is TGCACCTGCAGTGCAGATCCCAGGGGGTACCAAGACACCCAGTAC. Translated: CTCSADPRGYQDTQY. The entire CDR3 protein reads CTCSADPRGYQDTQYF.

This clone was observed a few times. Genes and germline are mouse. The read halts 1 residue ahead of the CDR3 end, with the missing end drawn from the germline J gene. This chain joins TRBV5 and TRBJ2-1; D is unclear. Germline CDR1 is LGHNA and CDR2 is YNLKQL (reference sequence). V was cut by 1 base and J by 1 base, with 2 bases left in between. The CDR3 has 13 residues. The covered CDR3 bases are TGTGCCAGCAGCCAAGGGAACTATGCTGAGCAGTTC. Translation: CASSQGNYAEQF. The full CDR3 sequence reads CASSQGNYAEQFF.

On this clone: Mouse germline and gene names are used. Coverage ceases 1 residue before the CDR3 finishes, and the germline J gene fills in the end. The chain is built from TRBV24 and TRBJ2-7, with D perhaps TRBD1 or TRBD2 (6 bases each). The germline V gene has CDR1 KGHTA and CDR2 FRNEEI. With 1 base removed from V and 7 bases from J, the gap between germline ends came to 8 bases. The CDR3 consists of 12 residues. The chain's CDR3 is CASSLWGREQYF. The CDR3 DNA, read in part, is TGTGCCAGCAGTCTGTGGGGGCGCGAACAGTAC.